The 22 T cell receptor beta chains reported below all come from one sample, sequenced in a study of T cells and Merkel cell carcinoma outcomes. TCRdb keeps only in-frame clones here, not all; method: immunoSEQ multiplex PCR. The profile shows 1,900 or so clones, over 85% of them singletons. Sequencing input: tumor tissue from Merkel cell carcinoma. The receptor source for this set is a human donor with Merkel cell carcinoma.

The rearrangement uses TRBV27 and TRBJ2-1, with a possible D match to TRBD2 (6 bases). The CDR3 totals 12 residues. From germline, CDR1 is MNHEY and CDR2 SMNVEV (reference sequence). The germline V and J ends were trimmed by 7 bases and 3 bases, with 7 bases remaining between them. CDR3 region: CASTGVYNEQFF. As DNA, the CDR3 is TGTGCCAGCACGGGAGTCTACAATGAGCAGTTCTTC.

The chain recombines TRBV7-9 with TRBJ1-5; 9 bases match TRBD1. V dropped 3 bases and J dropped 6; count of bases not matched to a gene: 6. Per the germline V gene, CDR1 is SEHNR and CDR2 is FQNEAQ (reference sequence). There are 15 residues in the CDR3. The CDR3 sequence: CASSLGQGRFQPQHF. The CDR3, as DNA: TGTGCCAGCAGCTTGGGACAGGGAAGGTTTCAGCCCCAGCATTTT.

The CDR3 sequence is CSVTDRDLAEQYF. The CDR3 nucleotides are TGCAGCGTTACCGACAGGGATTTGGCTGAGCAGTACTTC. V usage is TRBV29-1 and J usage is TRBJ2-7; 7 bases fit TRBD1. Trimming at V came to 5 bases and at J to 7 bases, leaving 11 bases not matched to a gene. The CDR3 has 13 amino acids. The germline V gene encodes CDR1 SQVTM and CDR2 ANQGSEA.

The chain joins TRBV6-5 to TRBJ1-1, with 8 positions matching TRBD1. Per the germline V gene, CDR1 is MNHEY and CDR2 is SVGAGI. Trimming took 0 bases from V and 12 from J; bases not matched to a gene: 3. The CDR3 runs to 12 residues. The CDR3 loop reads CASSYSDRAPFF. CDR3 nucleotide sequence: TGTGCCAGCAGTTACTCGGACAGGGCCCCTTTCTTT.

V gene TRBV5-1 combines with J gene TRBJ1-2, with no clear D. Germline loops: CDR1 SGHRS, CDR2 YFSETQ. Between the trimmed V and J ends, which lost 5 bases and 6 bases, there was a span of 14 bases. This CDR3 region has 13 residues. In DNA form, the CDR3 reads TGCGCCAGCAGTCACGGTGGGCAGAATGGCTACACCTTC. This encodes CASSHGGQNGYTF.

V and J are TRBV29-1 and TRBJ2-2, with D perhaps matching TRBD1 (6 bases). The V end was cut by 4 bases, the J end by 7 bases, with 19 bases between. The CDR3 length is 15 residues. Germline values: CDR1 SQVTM, CDR2 ANQGSEA. CDR3 sequence (DNA): TGCAGCGTTGTAGGAGGACACAGGGTTGACGGGGAGCTGTTTTTT. Its protein product is CSVVGGHRVDGELFF.

The chain uses TRBV5-3 and TRBJ1-1; unclear D gene. TRBV5-3 is marked as an open reading frame, function uncertain. The CDR3 contains 17 residues. Trimming removed 4 bases from V and 4 bases from J, with 23 bases in between. The CDR3 loop is CARSEPRRTKSSTEAFF. The CDR3, as DNA: TGTGCCAGAAGCGAACCCCGGAGAACAAAATCGTCCACTGAAGCTTTCTTT.

The gene calls are TRBV28 and TRBJ2-7; D might be TRBD1 (5 bases). V lost 10 bases, J lost 2 bases, and 15 bases lay in between. Germline CDR1 reads MDHEN; CDR2 reads SYDVKM. The CDR3 consists of 13 residues. Here the CDR3 reads CATQGGLTYEQYF. As DNA, the CDR3 is TGTGCCACCCAGGGTGGGTTAACCTACGAGCAGTACTTC.

The V gene is TRBV7-9, the J gene TRBJ2-3; no firm D call. With 0 bases removed from V and 6 bases from J, the gap between germline ends came to 7 bases. Germline V gives CDR1 SEHNR, CDR2 FQNEAQ (reference sequence). The CDR3 consists of 13 residues. This CDR3 is CASSLAGFDTQYF. The CDR3 bases are TGTGCCAGCAGCTTAGCAGGGTTCGATACGCAGTATTTT.

The chain couples TRBV23-1 to TRBJ2-7, with D perhaps given as TRBD1 or TRBD2 (5 bases each). TRBV23-1 counts as an open reading frame of uncertain function. The germline V and J ends were trimmed by 6 bases and 2 bases, with 17 bases remaining between them. The CDR3 length is 15 residues. CDR3 in DNA: TGCGCCAGCAGCCAGTCGGGAAGGGACCCCTACGAGCAGTACTTC. It yields the protein CASSQSGRDPYEQYF.

The chain has TRBV6-5 and TRBJ1-6, with TRBD1 identical over 7 bases. Germline lookup yields CDR1 MNHEY and CDR2 SVGAGI. Trimming removed 7 bases from V and 8 bases from J; junction bases left unmatched: 8. The length of the CDR3 is 14 residues. The CDR3 here is CASNSGQHHSPLHF. Here the CDR3 DNA reads TGTGCCAGCAACTCGGGACAGCATCATTCACCCCTCCACTTT.

The CDR3: CASSQDFPGETYNEQFF. DNA of the CDR3: TGCGCCAGCAGCCAAGATTTCCCGGGAGAAACCTACAATGAGCAGTTCTTC. The chain carries TRBV4-3 and TRBJ2-1; the D gene is possibly TRBD2 (6 bases). Trimming removed 0 bases from V and 2 bases from J, with 14 bases in between. Germline V gene data show CDR1 as LGHNA and CDR2 as YSLEER. CDR3 size: 17 residues.

The chain recombines TRBV14 with TRBJ2-5; D is unresolved. V gave up 2 bases and J gave up 5 bases, with 6 bases separating them. The CDR3 consists of 12 residues. Germline V gene sequence: CDR1 SGHDN, CDR2 FVKESK. For the CDR3, the DNA is TGTGCCAGCAGCCAATATAGGGAGACCCAGTACTTC. Translating gives CASSQYRETQYF.

The chain uses TRBV4-2 and TRBJ2-3; D might be TRBD1 (6 bases). This CDR3 is built from 18 residues. The ends were cut back, 6 bases at V and 4 bases at J, with 26 bases in the middle. The germline V gene encodes CDR1 LGHNA and CDR2 YNFKEQ. The CDR3 DNA is TGTGCCAGCAGTCCAGGGGCAACCCCATCCTCGGGCCCAGATACGCAGTATTTT. Translating gives CASSPGATPSSGPDTQYF.

The V gene is TRBV27, the J gene TRBJ1-1; D is uncertain. The CDR3 is 13 residues long. Germline CDR1 reads MNHEY; CDR2 reads SMNVEV (reference sequence). V was cut by 5 bases and J by 0 bases, with 7 bases left in between. The CDR3 sequence is CASSTEMNTEAFF. The CDR3 DNA reads as TGTGCCAGCAGTACAGAGATGAACACTGAAGCTTTCTTT.

This chain connects TRBV11-2 to TRBJ2-1; TRBD1 agrees at 7 bases. Germline CDR1 and CDR2: SGHAT and FQNNGV. Losses at the gene ends were 1 base for V and 8 bases for J; bases not matched to a gene: 5. The CDR3 consists of 14 residues. Written as DNA, the CDR3 is TGTGCCAGCAGCTTAGGTAGGCAGGGGGATGAGCAGTTCTTC. Its translation is CASSLGRQGDEQFF.

This rearrangement joins TRBV5-1 to TRBJ2-3; 8 bases agree with TRBD1. The trim removed 4 bases at V and 2 bases at J, leaving 3 bases unmatched. Per germline, CDR1 SGHRS and CDR2 YFSETQ. The CDR3 sequence is 14 residues long. In DNA, the CDR3 is TGCGCCAGCAGCCAGGGACAGGCCACAGATACGCAGTATTTT. Its translation is CASSQGQATDTQYF. Variable domain in full (rest from reference TRBV5-1 and TRBJ2-3): KAGVTQTPRYLIKTRGQQVTLSCSPISGHRSVSWYQQTPGQGLQFLFEYFSETQRNKGNFPGRFSGRQFSNSRSEMNVSTLELGDSALYLCASSQGQATDTQYFGPGTRLTVL.

V and J are TRBV4-2 and TRBJ1-6; 9 bases match TRBD1. Germline CDR1 is LGHNA and CDR2 is YNFKEQ. The CDR3 sequence is 16 residues long. The V and J ends lost 0 bases and 7 bases, in that order; junction bases with no gene match: 4. The CDR3 DNA is TGTGCCAGCAGCCAAGAAACGGGACAGGGAAATTCACCCCTCCACTTT. Translating it yields CASSQETGQGNSPLHF.

V is TRBV4-2 and J is TRBJ1-1, with D possibly TRBD1 on 5 matching bases. Trimming removed 4 bases from V and 5 bases from J, with 20 bases in between. The CDR3 length is 16 residues. The germline V gene encodes CDR1 LGHNA and CDR2 YNFKEQ. The CDR3 spells CASSLPKGAGSTEAFF. The CDR3 DNA is TGTGCCAGCAGCCTCCCGAAAGGGGCGGGTAGTACTGAAGCTTTCTTT.

The chain carries TRBV5-1 and TRBJ2-5, with D tentatively TRBD2 (6 bases). The CDR3 contains 15 residues. The V and J ends lost 5 bases and 3 bases respectively, with 17 bases between them. Germline CDR1 is SGHRS and CDR2 is YFSETQ. CDR3 DNA sequence: TGCGCCAGCAGGAGAAACTCGCGGAGGGAAGAGACCCAGTACTTC. Amino acid sequence: CASRRNSRREETQYF.

V is TRBV5-1 and J is TRBJ2-7, with D possibly matching TRBD1 (6 bases). Germline lookup yields CDR1 SGHRS and CDR2 YFSETQ. The germline V and J ends were trimmed by 4 bases and 4 bases, with 18 bases remaining between them. The CDR3 covers 15 residues. CDR3: CASSPRAGARYEQYF. In DNA, the CDR3 is TGCGCCAGCAGCCCCCGGGCAGGGGCCAGGTACGAGCAGTACTTC.

The chain carries TRBV6-5 and TRBJ2-1; 8 nucleotides match TRBD2. With V trimmed by 3 bases and J by 6 bases, 7 bases remained unmatched. The CDR3 consists of 15 residues. CDR1 and CDR2 from the germline V gene are MNHEY and SVGAGI. CDR3 residues: CASSYGGGNFNEQFF. The CDR3, as DNA: TGTGCCAGCAGTTATGGCGGGGGGAACTTCAATGAGCAGTTCTTC.